What follows are 25 T cell receptor beta chains derived from one specimen sequenced in a study of shared clonotypes between healthy human individuals. Profiled with immunoSEQ multiplex PCR; TCRdb holds only in-frame clones, not every one. Here the sample spans nearly 500,000 clones, about three quarters being singletons. Sequenced sample: PBMCs. These receptors all stem from a woman aged 40 to 50 in good health. Some clones in this sample may be carry-over from other donors' samples.

This chain joins TRBV5-1 and TRBJ1-1; a possible D gene is TRBD1 (6 bases). The length of the CDR3 is 15 residues. Trimming removed 0 bases from V and 5 bases from J, with 14 bases in between. Looked up from germline, CDR1 is SGHRS and CDR2 is YFSETQ. The CDR3 loop reads CASSLAMPGQTEAFF. As DNA, the CDR3 is TGCGCCAGCAGCTTGGCTATGCCGGGACAAACTGAAGCTTTCTTT. The variable domain in full, with the rest retrieved from reference TRBV5-1 and TRBJ1-1, is KAGVTQTPRYLIKTRGQQVTLSCSPISGHRSVSWYQQTPGQGLQFLFEYFSETQRNKGNFPGRFSGRQFSNSRSEMNVSTLELGDSALYLCASSLAMPGQTEAFFGQGTRLTVV.

The rearrangement uses TRBV27 and TRBJ2-2; 10 nucleotides align to TRBD2. The CDR3 contains 15 residues. The J segment lost 0 bases and the V segment lost 5 bases, leaving 0 bases of the junction unmatched. Germline loops: CDR1 MNHEY, CDR2 SMNVEV (reference sequence). In nucleotides, the CDR3 is TGTGCCAGCAGTGGACTAGCGGCGAACACCGGGGAGCTGTTTTTT. Residues: CASSGLAANTGELFF.

The chain combines TRBV7-9 with TRBJ2-3; D uncertain. The CDR3 totals 14 residues. Trimming shortened V by 3 bases and J by 8 bases, and 15 bases separated the two germline ends. CDR1 is SEHNR and CDR2 is FQNEAQ in the germline V gene (reference sequence). CDR3 sequence (DNA): TGTGCCAGCAGCTTCCCCGCTAGGCAAGGTACGCAGTATTTT. The encoded protein is CASSFPARQGTQYF. Full variable domain (outside the CDR3, taken from reference TRBV7-9 and TRBJ2-3): DTGVSQNPRHKITKRGQNVTFRCDPISEHNRLYWYRQTLGQGPEFLTYFQNEAQLEKSRLLSDRFSAERPKGSFSTLEIQRTEQGDSAMYLCASSFPARQGTQYFGPGTRLTVL.

V usage is TRBV7-2 and J usage is TRBJ1-2; TRBD1 might be the D (5 bases). Between the trimmed V and J ends, which lost 2 bases and 8 bases, there was a span of 18 bases. The CDR3 is 15 amino acids. Germline CDR1 SGHTA, CDR2 FQGNSA. DNA for the CDR3: TGTGCCAGCAGCTTATCCACACGGGGGGTTGAGGGCTACACCTTC. Translation gives CASSLSTRGVEGYTF.

The chain links TRBV5-6 to TRBJ1-2; D remains ambiguous. The germline V gene encodes CDR1 SGHDT and CDR2 YYEEEE. The CDR3 covers 14 residues. The germline V and J ends were trimmed by 3 bases and 9 bases, with 18 bases remaining between them. The CDR3 nucleotides read TGTGCCAGCAGCTCCCCGGCGGAGGTGAGGAGCTACACCTTC. Translating gives CASSSPAEVRSYTF.

The chain uses TRBV18 and TRBJ2-7, with 7 bases matching TRBD2. The CDR3 sequence is 13 residues long. V lost 4 bases to trimming and J lost 6 bases; unmatched junction nucleotides: 6. CDR1 is KGHSH and CDR2 is LQKENI in the germline V gene. The DNA for the CDR3 is TGTGCCAGCTCACGGGAGGGTTTGGGCGAGCAGTACTTC. Translation gives CASSREGLGEQYF.

V is TRBV7-2 and J is TRBJ1-2; D may be TRBD1 (5 bases). The CDR3 is made up of 13 amino acids. Trimming shortened V by 4 bases and J by 8 bases, and 14 bases separated the two germline ends. Germline CDR1 reads SGHTA; CDR2 reads FQGNSA. The chain's CDR3 is CASSSDRVGGYTF. CDR3 sequence (DNA): TGTGCCAGCAGCTCAGACAGAGTAGGAGGCTACACCTTC.

The CDR3 DNA follows: TGTGCCAGCAGTTCCCCTCGCGGGAGTCACGGCGAGCAGTACTTC. Protein: CASSSPRGSHGEQYF. The gene calls are TRBV28 and TRBJ2-7, with 7 positions matching TRBD2. CDR3 length: 15 residues. Looked up from germline, CDR1 is MDHEN and CDR2 is SYDVKM. V shed 4 bases and J 6 bases; nucleotides not matched to a gene: 12.

V is TRBV19 and J is TRBJ2-5, with 14 bases fitting TRBD2. V was clipped by 3 bases and J by 5 bases; unmatched bases: 5. Germline CDR1 and CDR2: LNHDA and SQIVND (reference sequence). CDR3 length equals 16 residues. Here the CDR3 reads CASSMGTSGRGETQYF. The CDR3 coding sequence is TGTGCCAGTAGTATGGGGACTAGCGGGAGAGGGGAGACCCAGTACTTC.

This chain connects TRBV27 to TRBJ2-5; possible D gene TRBD2, 6 bases. The V end lost 0 bases, the J end lost 1 base, and 9 bases lay between the germline ends. Germline CDR1 is MNHEY and CDR2 is SMNVEV (reference sequence). The CDR3 is 15 residues long. The CDR3 loop is CASSLSVLAQETQYF. CDR3 DNA: TGTGCCAGCAGTTTATCCGTACTAGCCCAAGAGACCCAGTACTTC.

Concerning this clone: Its ends do not fully match the called genes, so a read error is possible. The same CDR3 arises from other DNA sequences in this sample as well. The chain joins TRBV18 to TRBJ1-2; 9 bases line up with TRBD1. Germline lookup yields CDR1 KGHSH and CDR2 LQKENI. The CDR3 is 13 residues long. This CDR3 reads CASSTWTGEGYTF. DNA of the CDR3: TGTGCCAGCTCAACTTGGACAGGGGAAGGCTACACCTTT.

This clone appeared many times. The rearrangement joins TRBV7-2 to TRBJ1-2, with 12 bases fitting TRBD1. The CDR3 consists of 17 residues. V lost 1 base, J lost 2 bases, and 5 bases stayed unmatched. CDR1 is SGHTA, CDR2 FQGNSA, per germline. In nucleotides, the CDR3 is TGTGCCAGCAGCTTAGGCGGGACAGGGGGCTGGAACTATGGCTACACCTTC. It encodes CASSLGGTGGWNYGYTF.

Worth noting for this clone: Germline and junction disagree at one end, which may indicate a read error. The J gene is TRBJ2-5, the V gene TRBV7-7, with no clear D. Per germline, CDR1 SSHAT and CDR2 FNYEAQ (reference sequence). The CDR3 has 13 amino acids. In DNA form, the CDR3 reads TGTGCTAGCAGCTTGGGAATAGAAGAGACCCAGTACTTC. Its protein is CASSLGIEETQYF. Using reference TRBV7-7 and TRBJ2-5 for the parts outside the CDR3, the full variable domain is GAGVSQSPRYKVTKRGQDVTLRCDPISSHATLYWYQQALGQGPEFLTYFNYEAQPDKSGLPSDRFSAERPEGSISTLTIQRTEQRDSAMYRCASSLGIEETQYFGPGTRLLVL.

The chain is built from TRBV5-4 and TRBJ2-7; 7 nucleotides align to TRBD1. CDR3 length equals 15 residues. Germline loops: CDR1 SGHNT, CDR2 YYREEE (reference sequence). With 0 bases clipped from V and 0 bases from J, the junction kept 3 bases outside the gene matches. The CDR3 is CASSLAGTVSYEQYF. DNA of the CDR3: TGTGCCAGCAGCTTGGCCGGGACAGTCTCCTACGAGCAGTACTTC. The full variable domain, rest sourced from reference TRBV5-4 and TRBJ2-7, is ETGVTQSPTHLIKTRGQQVTLRCSSQSGHNTVSWYQQALGQGPQFIFQYYREEENGRGNFPPRFSGLQFPNYSSELNVNALELDDSALYLCASSLAGTVSYEQYFGPGTRLTVT.

This clone was seen a few times. Other nucleotide sequences from this sample produce the same CDR3. This chain joins TRBV7-9 and TRBJ2-2; D is ambiguous. This CDR3 has 12 residues. Germline V gene lookup returns CDR1 SEHNR and CDR2 FQNEAQ (reference sequence). V lost 3 bases, J lost 5 bases, and 4 bases lay in between. CDR3 in DNA: TGTGCCAGCAGCTTTGAAACCGGGGAGCTGTTTTTT. It is translated as CASSFETGELFF.

This rearrangement joins TRBV5-6 to TRBJ2-3, with D unresolved. CDR1 is SGHDT and CDR2 is YYEEEE in the germline V gene. The V end was cut by 0 bases, the J end by 0 bases, with 5 bases between. The CDR3 has 14 residues. The CDR3 is CASSLVGSTDTQYF. DNA of the CDR3: TGTGCCAGCAGCTTGGTAGGTAGCACAGATACGCAGTATTTT.

This rearrangement joins TRBV7-9 to TRBJ2-1, with D perhaps TRBD1 (5 bases). Trimming removed 5 bases at V and 4 bases at J, with 21 bases between. This CDR3 spans 17 amino acids. Germline-derived CDR1 and CDR2 are SEHNR and FQNEAQ (reference sequence). The CDR3 sequence: CASSTNRLTTGYNEQFF. CDR3 bases: TGTGCCAGCAGCACGAACCGATTAACAACAGGTTACAATGAGCAGTTCTTC.

This chain links TRBV7-9 with TRBJ1-1; a weak D match, TRBD1 (5 bases). V lost 5 bases to trimming and J lost 2 bases, with 21 bases between them. The CDR3 has 17 residues. Germline V gives CDR1 SEHNR, CDR2 FQNEAQ (reference sequence). This CDR3 is CASSATVSGWPNTEAFF. CDR3 nucleotides: TGTGCCAGCAGCGCAACTGTCTCAGGGTGGCCTAACACTGAAGCTTTCTTT.

This clone has only a few counts. The chain combines TRBV21-1 with TRBJ2-2; TRBD1, the table's D call, was not compared with the DNA. TRBV21-1 is annotated as a pseudogene. The CDR3 length is 20 residues. CDR3 in amino acids: CASSKAGTGGKFRNTGELFF. The CDR3 coding sequence is TGTGCCAGCAGCAAAGCTGGGACAGGGGGCAAGTTTCGGAACACCGGGGAGCTGTTTTTT.

J is TRBJ2-7 and V is TRBV27, with 8 nucleotides matching TRBD1. Germline V gene data show CDR1 as MNHEY and CDR2 as SMNVEV (reference sequence). V was clipped by 3 bases and J by 1 base; unmatched bases: 20. This CDR3 comprises 20 residues. Here the CDR3 reads CASSFGVSGGGSALSYEQYF. In DNA, the CDR3 is TGTGCCAGCAGTTTCGGGGTTTCAGGGGGCGGAAGCGCCTTATCCTACGAGCAGTACTTC.

This chain uses TRBV7-2 with TRBJ2-1; no clear D. CDR3 size: 14 residues. Trimming cost V 1 base and J 4 bases, with 8 bases left between them. Germline assignment: CDR1 SGHTA and CDR2 FQGNSA. The CDR3, as DNA: TGTGCCAGCAGCTTAGTACAGCCTTACAATGAGCAGTTCTTC. Amino acid sequence: CASSLVQPYNEQFF. Filled out from reference TRBV7-2 and TRBJ2-1, the complete variable domain reads GAGVSQSPSNKVTEKGKDVELRCDPISGHTALYWYRQSLGQGLEFLIYFQGNSAPDKSGLPSDRFSAERTGGSVSTLTIQRTQQEDSAVYLCASSLVQPYNEQFFGPGTRLTVL.

V usage is TRBV29-1 and J usage is TRBJ2-3; TRBD2 matches 9 bases. The V segment lost 6 bases and the J segment 3 bases; nucleotides outside the gene matches: 13. The CDR3 length is 16 residues. Per the germline V gene, CDR1 is SQVTM and CDR2 is ANQGSEA. CDR3 bases: TGCAGCGTGGGGGTGTATGCGGGAGGGCGTACAGATACGCAGTATTTT. It translates to CSVGVYAGGRTDTQYF.

Turning to this clone: The same CDR3 also results from other DNA sequences found in this sample. The V and J genes are TRBV19 and TRBJ2-7, with D tentatively TRBD1 (5 bases). The CDR3 contains 14 residues. Germline CDR1 LNHDA, CDR2 SQIVND (reference sequence). The V and J ends lost 3 bases and 2 bases respectively, with 11 bases between them. The DNA for the CDR3 is TGTGCCAGTAGTATGGGTAGGGGCGCCTACGAGCAGTACTTC. Its protein product is CASSMGRGAYEQYF.

The rearrangement joins TRBV10-3 to TRBJ2-2, with 7 bases matching TRBD2. With 3 bases clipped from V and 1 base from J, the junction kept 2 bases outside the gene matches. The CDR3 runs 15 residues. Per germline, CDR1 ENHRY and CDR2 SYGVKD. CDR3 nucleotides: TGTGCCATCAGTGATCTAGCGGAGAACACCGGGGAGCTGTTTTTT. It yields the protein CAISDLAENTGELFF.

The chain joins TRBV19 to TRBJ1-1; D is undetermined. Trimming stripped 4 bases from V and 2 bases from J, with 8 bases between. Germline values: CDR1 LNHDA, CDR2 SQIVND (reference sequence). CDR3 length: 13 residues. As DNA, the CDR3 is TGTGCCAGTAGTAAGGGATTCAACACTGAAGCTTTCTTT. Translation: CASSKGFNTEAFF.